This T cell receptor (beta chain) was sequenced in a study of shared clonotypes between healthy human individuals. General study results and limits: Non-shared clonotypes showed lower generation probabilities than clonotypes common to all four donors. Memory subsets generally showed lower estimated richness than naive subsets.

In the authors' workflow: Junction-only sequences without quality scores came from ImmunoSEQ, so filtering differed. Only in-frame clones appear in the TCRdb table, and some are missing; sequencing was by immunoSEQ multiplex PCR. V and J calls and clone size are as listed in that table; D and trimming were resolved from the DNA. This sample has around 550,000 clones, with roughly 96% found just once. CD45RO-negative CD8 cells positively selected for CCR7 made up the naive population, which excluded terminally differentiated effector memory CD45RA+ cells. This CDR3 region has 15 residues. V gave up 3 bases and J gave up 2 bases, with 14 bases separating them. CDR1 is SQVTM, CDR2 ANQGSEA, per germline. This clone was seen once. Its antigen is not known.

The source of this sequence is a woman younger than 45 in good health. Sequencing was performed on naive CD8+ T cells sorted from blood. The V call is TRBV29-1, the J call TRBJ2-1; maybe TRBD2 (6 bases). CDR3 sequence reads: CSVEGGESPYNEQFF. The CDR3 nucleotides are TGCAGCGTTGAGGGCGGGGAGTCCCCCTACAATGAGCAGTTCTTC.